A selection of T cell receptor beta chains follows, all from one sample in a study of control samples from healthy donors and cancer patients. Here immunoSEQ multiplex PCR was the method, and the copy in TCRdb shows in-frame clones only, minus some. The sample includes 170,000 or so clones, 75% to 95% of them seen just once. The sample taken for sequencing was blood. These receptors all stem from a woman in her 40s in good health. Each CDR3 is given with its conserved first and last residue. D genes are given only for firm matches. Clone size, where shown, is once, few, many, or a class for clones that have expanded.

J gene: TRBJ1-4
V gene: TRBV19
D gene: NA
clone size: NA
CDR3 DNA: TGTGCCAGTAGTGCCAGGAGAGATGAAAAACTGTTTTTT
CDR3 protein: CASSARRDEKLFF

J gene: TRBJ1-2
V gene: TRBV19
D gene: NA
clone size: NA
CDR3 DNA: TGTGCCAGTAGTATGGGGGGCCCCTATGGCTACACCTTC
CDR3 protein: CASSMGGPYGYTF

J gene: TRBJ2-7
V gene: TRBV3-1/TRBV3-2
D gene: NA
clone size: NA
CDR3 DNA: TGTGCCAGCAGCCAAAAAGGGAATGAGCAGTACTTC
CDR3 protein: CASSQKGNEQYF

J gene: TRBJ2-1
V gene: TRBV27
D gene: TRBD2
clone size: NA
CDR3 DNA: TGTGCCAGCAGTTCCCCGGGACTAGCGGGATCCTACAATGAGCAGTTCTTC
CDR3 protein: CASSSPGLAGSYNEQFF

J gene: TRBJ1-1
V gene: TRBV7-2
D gene: NA
clone size: NA
CDR3 DNA: TGTGCCAGCAGCCCTAAAGAGATAGAGGACACTGAAGCTTTCTTT
CDR3 protein: CASSPKEIEDTEAFF

J gene: TRBJ1-1
V gene: TRBV5-1
D gene: NA
clone size: NA
CDR3 DNA: TGCGCCAGCAGCTTTTGGACAGACTCGAACACTGAAGCTTTCTTT
CDR3 protein: CASSFWTDSNTEAFF

J gene: TRBJ2-1
V gene: TRBV5-1
D gene: TRBD1
clone size: NA
CDR3 DNA: TGCGCCAGCAGCTTTAGACAGGGCTCCTACAATGAGCAGTTCTTC
CDR3 protein: CASSFRQGSYNEQFF

J gene: TRBJ1-2
V gene: TRBV4-1
D gene: NA
clone size: NA
CDR3 DNA: TGCGCCAGCAGCCAAGACGGGCCCTATGGCTACACCTTC
CDR3 protein: CASSQDGPYGYTF

J gene: TRBJ1-3
V gene: TRBV4-1
D gene: NA
clone size: NA
CDR3 DNA: TGCGCCAGCAGCCAAGACGGAGGAAACACCATATATTTT
CDR3 protein: CASSQDGGNTIYF

J gene: TRBJ2-5
V gene: TRBV11-2
D gene: NA
clone size: NA
CDR3 DNA: TGTGCCAGCAGCTACGATCGACTGGGGGGCCTTGAGACCCAGTACTTC
CDR3 protein: CASSYDRLGGLETQYF

J gene: TRBJ1-2
V gene: TRBV7-9
D gene: NA
clone size: NA
CDR3 DNA: TGTGCCAGCAGCTCCCTTCCAGGGGAACTCTATGGCTACACCTTC
CDR3 protein: CASSSLPGELYGYTF

J gene: TRBJ1-1
V gene: TRBV5-6
D gene: TRBD1
clone size: NA
CDR3 DNA: TGTGCCAGCAGCTATCCCGGGACAGGGGGATCTGAAGCTTTCTTT
CDR3 protein: CASSYPGTGGSEAFF

J gene: TRBJ2-7
V gene: TRBV7-8
D gene: NA
clone size: NA
CDR3 DNA: TGTGCCAGCAGCTTGATACAGGGAATCAACGAGCAGTACTTC
CDR3 protein: CASSLIQGINEQYF

J gene: TRBJ2-7
V gene: TRBV4-1
D gene: TRBD2
clone size: NA
CDR3 DNA: TGCGCCAGCAGCCCCGGGCGGGGGGCCTACGAGCAGTACTTC
CDR3 protein: CASSPGRGAYEQYF

J gene: TRBJ1-2
V gene: TRBV5-1
D gene: NA
clone size: NA
CDR3 DNA: TGCGCCAGCAGCTTGGGAGGGGCCGATGGCTACACCTTC
CDR3 protein: CASSLGGADGYTF

J gene: TRBJ1-3
V gene: TRBV4-1
D gene: TRBD1
clone size: NA
CDR3 DNA: TGCGCCAGCAGCCCCCCGTGGGGACAGGGGGTTGGAAACACCATATATTTT
CDR3 protein: CASSPPWGQGVGNTIYF

J gene: TRBJ1-5
V gene: TRBV18
D gene: NA
clone size: NA
CDR3 DNA: TGTGCCAGCTCACCGGGGGGGATTAGCAATCAGCCCCAGCATTTT
CDR3 protein: CASSPGGISNQPQHF

J gene: TRBJ2-3
V gene: TRBV9
D gene: TRBD2
clone size: NA
CDR3 DNA: TGTGCCAGCAGCGTCAACCCACGGACTAGCGGGGGGGCCAATGGCACAGATACGCAGTATTTT
CDR3 protein: CASSVNPRTSGGANGTDTQYF

J gene: TRBJ2-1
V gene: TRBV7-8
D gene: NA
clone size: NA
CDR3 DNA: TGTGCCAGCAGCTACAGTCGGGAGAATGAGCAGTTCTTC
CDR3 protein: CASSYSRENEQFF

J gene: TRBJ1-1
V gene: TRBV4-2
D gene: NA
clone size: NA
CDR3 DNA: TGTGCCAGCAGCCAAGGGTTAGTATGGACTGAAGCTTTCTTT
CDR3 protein: CASSQGLVWTEAFF

J gene: TRBJ1-2
V gene: TRBV29-1
D gene: NA
clone size: few
CDR3 DNA: TGCAGCGTTGAAGGAGGTTCGTGGGGCTACACCTTC
CDR3 protein: CSVEGGSWGYTF

J gene: TRBJ1-1
V gene: TRBV19
D gene: NA
clone size: NA
CDR3 DNA: TGTGCCAGTAGTATACCCCCGGCCAACACTGAAGCTTTCTTT
CDR3 protein: CASSIPPANTEAFF

J gene: TRBJ1-1
V gene: TRBV27
D gene: NA
clone size: NA
CDR3 DNA: TGTGCCAGCTCGAGGCGGGGTCCCATGAACACTGAAGCTTTCTTT
CDR3 protein: CASSRRGPMNTEAFF

J gene: TRBJ1-1
V gene: TRBV25-1
D gene: TRBD1
clone size: NA
CDR3 DNA: TGTGCCAGCGGTGGCGGGACAGGCCTCATGAACACTGAAGCTTTCTTT
CDR3 protein: CASGGGTGLMNTEAFF

J gene: TRBJ2-5
V gene: TRBV5-4
D gene: TRBD1
clone size: NA
CDR3 DNA: TGTGCCAGCAGCTCCATGACAGGGGAACTAGGGGAGACCCAGTACTTC
CDR3 protein: CASSSMTGELGETQYF

J gene: TRBJ2-3
V gene: TRBV27
D gene: TRBD1
clone size: NA
CDR3 DNA: TGTGCCAGCAGACCTGGACAGGGGAAAGATACGCAGTATTTT
CDR3 protein: CASRPGQGKDTQYF

J gene: TRBJ1-2
V gene: TRBV4-1
D gene: TRBD1
clone size: NA
CDR3 DNA: TGCGCCAGCAGCCGCGGACAGGGTGACTATGGCTACACCTTC
CDR3 protein: CASSRGQGDYGYTF

J gene: TRBJ2-7
V gene: TRBV9
D gene: TRBD1
clone size: NA
CDR3 DNA: TGTGCCAGCAGCGTAACAGGGGCCAACTACGAGCAGTACTTC
CDR3 protein: CASSVTGANYEQYF

J gene: TRBJ2-1
V gene: TRBV5-1
D gene: NA
clone size: NA
CDR3 DNA: TGCGCCAGCAGCCTGCGGGGCGAGCCCTACAATGAGCAGTTCTTC
CDR3 protein: CASSLRGEPYNEQFF

J gene: TRBJ1-5
V gene: TRBV24-1
D gene: TRBD1
clone size: NA
CDR3 DNA: TGTGCCACCAGTGATCCGGTACCGGGACAGGGGGATCAGCCCCAGCATTTT
CDR3 protein: CATSDPVPGQGDQPQHF

J gene: TRBJ2-4
V gene: TRBV4-2
D gene: NA
clone size: NA
CDR3 DNA: TGTGCCAGCAGCCAGCCCCTCGTGACAGCTGGGGAAAACATTCAGTACTTC
CDR3 protein: CASSQPLVTAGENIQYF

J gene: TRBJ1-3
V gene: TRBV5-1
D gene: NA
clone size: NA
CDR3 DNA: TGCGCCAGCAGCTTGGGGGCTTCAGGGAAGGCTGGAAACACCATATATTTT
CDR3 protein: CASSLGASGKAGNTIYF

J gene: TRBJ2-7
V gene: TRBV3-1/TRBV3-2
D gene: TRBD1
clone size: NA
CDR3 DNA: TGTGCCAGCAGCCAAGATATCGGGACAGGGATTTACGAGCAGTACTTC
CDR3 protein: CASSQDIGTGIYEQYF

J gene: TRBJ2-1
V gene: TRBV5-1
D gene: TRBD1
clone size: NA
CDR3 DNA: TGCGCCAGCAGCTTTTCCCCCGGGACAGGGGCACCTGAGCAGTTCTTC
CDR3 protein: CASSFSPGTGAPEQFF

J gene: TRBJ2-7
V gene: TRBV19
D gene: NA
clone size: NA
CDR3 DNA: TGTGCCAGTAGTATAGATCAGGCGGGCGAGCAGTACTTC
CDR3 protein: CASSIDQAGEQYF

J gene: TRBJ1-2
V gene: TRBV7-9
D gene: NA
clone size: NA
CDR3 DNA: TGTGCCAGCAGCTTAGGACGGGGGGAAACCTATGGCTACACCTTC
CDR3 protein: CASSLGRGETYGYTF

J gene: TRBJ1-2
V gene: TRBV19
D gene: NA
clone size: once
CDR3 DNA: TGTGCCAGTAGTATAGCCCGGGCAGGAGGCTACACCTTC
CDR3 protein: CASSIARAGGYTF

J gene: TRBJ2-6
V gene: TRBV15
D gene: NA
clone size: NA
CDR3 DNA: TGTGCCACCAGCAGAGGACCCTTGGGGGCCAACGTCCTGACTTTC
CDR3 protein: CATSRGPLGANVLTF

J gene: TRBJ2-2
V gene: TRBV19
D gene: TRBD2
clone size: NA
CDR3 DNA: TGTGCCAGTACCACTATGCGACGGGGGGGGAACACCGGGGAGCTGTTTTTT
CDR3 protein: CASTTMRRGGNTGELFF

J gene: TRBJ1-1
V gene: TRBV4-1
D gene: NA
clone size: NA
CDR3 DNA: TGCGCCAGCAGCCAAAGACCGGATAACACTGAAGCTTTCTTT
CDR3 protein: CASSQRPDNTEAFF

J gene: TRBJ1-3
V gene: TRBV5-1
D gene: NA
clone size: once
CDR3 DNA: TGCGCCAGCAGCTTGTCAGGGTTCGGAAACACCATATATTTT
CDR3 protein: CASSLSGFGNTIYF

J gene: TRBJ2-7
V gene: TRBV6-7
D gene: NA
clone size: NA
CDR3 DNA: TGTGCCAGCCTAGACAGTTCCTACGAGCAGTACTTC
CDR3 protein: CASLDSSYEQYF

J gene: TRBJ2-1
V gene: TRBV5-1
D gene: NA
clone size: NA
CDR3 DNA: TGCGCCAGCAGCTTGGCCGTGCTGGATGAGCAGTTCTTC
CDR3 protein: CASSLAVLDEQFF

J gene: TRBJ2-1
V gene: TRBV4-1
D gene: NA
clone size: NA
CDR3 DNA: TGCGCCAGCAGCCTCCCGGGGGCCGGCTACAATGAGCAGTTCTTC
CDR3 protein: CASSLPGAGYNEQFF

J gene: TRBJ2-4
V gene: TRBV7-9
D gene: NA
clone size: NA
CDR3 DNA: TGTGCCAGCAGCTCAACGGGACGGATAGCCAAAAACATTCAGTACTTC
CDR3 protein: CASSSTGRIAKNIQYF

J gene: TRBJ2-1
V gene: TRBV27
D gene: TRBD2
clone size: NA
CDR3 DNA: TGTGCCAGCAGTACCCGGACTAGCGGGGGTTCCAATGAGCAGTTCTTC
CDR3 protein: CASSTRTSGGSNEQFF

J gene: TRBJ2-2
V gene: TRBV28
D gene: NA
clone size: once
CDR3 DNA: NA
CDR3 protein: CASSFGAGTGELFF

J gene: TRBJ2-5
V gene: TRBV10-3
D gene: NA
clone size: NA
CDR3 DNA: TGTGCCATCAGTGCGGGCAGCCAAGAGACCCAGTACTTC
CDR3 protein: CAISAGSQETQYF

J gene: TRBJ1-2
V gene: TRBV6-5
D gene: NA
clone size: NA
CDR3 DNA: TGTGCCAGCAGTTACGGCGAACCGCGCCTCTATGGCTACACCTTC
CDR3 protein: CASSYGEPRLYGYTF

J gene: TRBJ1-2
V gene: TRBV18
D gene: TRBD1
clone size: NA
CDR3 DNA: TGTGCCAGCTCCCGGACAGGTGGGGGGGTAGCTAACTATGGCTACACCTTC
CDR3 protein: CASSRTGGGVANYGYTF

J gene: TRBJ2-7
V gene: TRBV5-6
D gene: NA
clone size: NA
CDR3 DNA: TGTGCCAGCAGCTGGGGGACTTCCTACGAGCAGTACTTC
CDR3 protein: CASSWGTSYEQYF

J gene: TRBJ2-3
V gene: TRBV6-5
D gene: TRBD1
clone size: NA
CDR3 DNA: TGTGCCAGCACCAGGGGGGATACGCAGTATTTT
CDR3 protein: CASTRGDTQYF

J gene: TRBJ1-6
V gene: TRBV6-5
D gene: TRBD1
clone size: NA
CDR3 DNA: TGTGCCACCAATAAAGATCCAGGGGGGGAAGCCCTCCACTTT
CDR3 protein: CATNKDPGGEALHF